Sequencing of this TCR beta chain was carried out in a study of blood T cell repertoires in COVID-19. Background on the study: The study drew acute and convalescent COVID-19 samples from the United States, Italy and Spain. Sources were T cells, B-cell-depleted T cells, or PBMCs; the material itself was cDNA or gDNA.

J lost 3 bases, V lost 3 bases, and 4 bases had no gene match. The CDR3 totals 17 residues. Germline assignment: CDR1 KGHDR and CDR2 SFDVKD. As processed by the authors: Amplification of reference gene primers was used by the study to estimate nucleated cell counts. Profiled with immunoSEQ multiplex PCR; TCRdb holds only in-frame clones, not every one. That table furnishes V, J and clone size, whereas the DNA furnished D and trimming. The data hold more than 15,000 clones, with around nine tenths observed a single time. The sequence was collected from a middle-aged man with active COVID-19. Material: peripheral blood. The chain uses TRBV24-1 and TRBJ2-5; 15 nucleotides match TRBD2. CDR3 nucleotide sequence: TGTGCCACCAGTGATCCGCGGACTAGCGGGAGGGAAGAGACCCAGTACTTC. Residues: CATSDPRTSGREETQYF.